The rows below give T cell receptor beta chains drawn from one sample of a study of OX40 agonist ivuxolimab in advanced cancers. Profiling relied on immunoSEQ multiplex PCR, and the TCRdb table lists in-frame clones only, not all of them. The table has tens of thousands of clones, just under 85% seen once. Sequencing was performed on CD4+ or CD8+ T cells sorted from blood, taken in a trial of the OX40 agonist ivuxolimab. These receptor sequences come from an adult with an advanced solid tumor such as melanoma, head and neck, liver or kidney cancer. The CDR3 runs from the conserved cysteine through the conserved F or W. The D gene is left open where the match is weak. Size is omitted from some rows. Given values are once, few, many or a class for expanded clones.

D	V	size	J	CDR3	DNA
TRBD2	TRBV7-9	-	TRBJ2-3	CASSLMGGLALTDTQYF	TGTGCCAGCAGTCTCATGGGGGGACTAGCCCTCACAGATACGCAGTATTTT
TRBD1	TRBV9	-	TRBJ2-2	CASSVQGAGELFF	TGTGCCAGCAGCGTACAGGGGGCCGGGGAGCTGTTTTTT
TRBD2	TRBV7-8	-	TRBJ2-7	CASSLAGDGYYEQYF	TGTGCCAGCAGCCTCGCGGGGGACGGTTACTACGAGCAGTACTTC
-	TRBV5-4	-	TRBJ2-7	CASSRQRGYGYEQYF	TGTGCCAGCAGCCGTCAAAGGGGGTACGGCTACGAGCAGTACTTC
TRBD1	TRBV11-2	few	TRBJ2-7	CASSLGDRGAYEQYF	TGTGCCAGCAGCTTAGGTGACAGGGGGGCCTACGAGCAGTACTTC
TRBD2	TRBV11-1	-	TRBJ2-7	CASSPGDVGRDEQYF	TGTGCCAGCAGCCCCGGGGACGTCGGGAGGGACGAGCAGTACTTC
TRBD1	TRBV5-1	-	TRBJ1-2	CASSLDRGRDGYTF	TGCGCCAGCAGCTTGGACAGGGGTAGGGATGGCTACACCTTC
-	TRBV2	-	TRBJ2-3	CASSPTPAGTDTQYF	TGTGCCAGCAGTCCGACTCCCGCGGGGACAGATACGCAGTATTTT
TRBD1	TRBV7-9	-	TRBJ1-1	CASSWAFPSDRVKEAFF	TGTGCCAGCAGCTGGGCGTTTCCCTCCGACAGGGTAAAGGAAGCTTTCTTT
-	TRBV6-5	-	TRBJ1-5	CASRAWADGNQPQHF	TGTGCCAGCAGGGCTTGGGCCGACGGCAATCAGCCCCAGCATTTT
-	TRBV5-4	-	TRBJ2-7	CASSLTGTTYEQYF	TGTGCCAGCAGCTTGACAGGGACTACCTACGAGCAGTACTTC
-	TRBV7-2	-	TRBJ2-3	CASSLTRQDTDTQYF	TGTGCCAGCAGCTTAACCAGACAGGACACAGATACGCAGTATTTT
-	TRBV10-3	-	TRBJ2-7	CAISERYEQYF	TGTGCCATCAGTGAGAGGTACGAGCAGTACTTC
-	TRBV11-3	-	TRBJ2-7	CASSTGNSYEQYF	TGTGCCAGCAGCACAGGAAACTCCTACGAGCAGTACTTC
TRBD2	TRBV5-4	-	TRBJ2-1	CASTFLGGSDNEQFF	TGTGCCAGCACCTTTCTCGGGGGGTCAGACAATGAGCAGTTCTTC
-	TRBV19	-	TRBJ2-3	CASSRQRDTQYF	TGTGCCAGTAGTAGACAACGAGATACGCAGTATTTT
-	TRBV19	-	TRBJ2-7	CASSQADYLSPYEQYF	TGTGCCAGTAGTCAGGCGGACTACCTATCTCCCTACGAGCAGTACTTC
TRBD1	TRBV2	-	TRBJ1-5	CASSGQVNQPQHF	TGTGCCAGCAGCGGACAGGTCAATCAGCCCCAGCATTTT
TRBD1	TRBV4-1	-	TRBJ1-4	CASSQSPGQLNEKLFF	TGCGCCAGCAGCCAGAGTCCGGGACAGCTTAATGAAAAACTGTTTTTT
-	TRBV27	-	TRBJ1-3	CASKKLGVVGNTIYF	TGTGCCAGCAAAAAGCTCGGGGTCGTGGGAAACACCATATATTTT
TRBD1	TRBV2	-	TRBJ1-2	CASRGQDLYGYTF	TGTGCCAGCAGGGGACAGGACCTCTATGGCTACACCTTC
-	TRBV21-1	many	TRBJ2-1	CASSLWGSGSDEQFF	-
-	TRBV2	-	TRBJ2-7	CASSSRGRAYEQYF	TGTGCCAGCAGTTCAAGGGGCAGGGCCTACGAGCAGTACTTC
-	TRBV5-5	-	TRBJ2-2	CASSSRLTNTGELFF	TGTGCCAGCAGCTCCCGACTGACGAACACCGGGGAGCTGTTTTTT
-	TRBV7-2	once	TRBJ1-1	CASSPSWAGNTEAFF	TGTGCCAGCAGCCCCAGCTGGGCGGGGAACACTGAAGCTTTCTTT
TRBD1	TRBV7-9	medium-sized	TRBJ1-2	CASSPGTGDYGYTF	TGTGCCAGCTCGCCCGGGACAGGGGACTATGGCTACACCTTC
-	TRBV19	once	TRBJ1-1	CASMSDGRNTEAFF	TGTGCCAGTATGTCGGATGGGAGGAACACTGAAGCTTTCTTT
TRBD1	TRBV14	-	TRBJ2-5	CASSKPGQGSETQYF	TGTGCCAGCAGCAAACCGGGACAGGGTTCAGAGACCCAGTACTTC
TRBD1	TRBV5-5	-	TRBJ2-2	CASSGNRGRDTGELFF	TGTGCCAGCAGCGGAAACAGGGGAAGAGACACCGGGGAGCTGTTTTTT
-	TRBV19	-	TRBJ2-5	CASSRRGHSPGETQYF	TGTGCCAGTAGTCGAAGGGGACACTCGCCGGGAGAGACCCAGTACTTC
-	TRBV7-7	-	TRBJ2-3	CASSLASGAGTDTQYF	TGTGCCAGCAGCTTAGCATCAGGGGCCGGCACAGATACGCAGTATTTT
-	TRBV28	-	TRBJ1-2	CASSLRHPVYGYTF	TGTGCCAGCAGTTTAAGGCACCCGGTCTATGGCTACACCTTC
-	TRBV7-8	once	TRBJ2-3	CASSRTITSQYF	TGTGCCAGCAGCCGCACAATCACTAGTCAGTATTTT
-	TRBV4-1	once	TRBJ1-2	CASSPQEVNYYGYTF	TGCGCCAGCAGCCCGCAGGAGGTGAACTACTATGGCTACACCTTC
-	TRBV4-1	-	TRBJ2-2	CASSQIPGLPTGELFF	TGCGCCAGCAGCCAAATCCCCGGACTCCCCACCGGGGAGCTGTTTTTT
-	TRBV5-6	-	TRBJ2-6	CASSIKAGANVLTF	TGTGCCAGCAGCATCAAGGCTGGGGCCAACGTCCTGACTTTC
TRBD1	TRBV7-6	-	TRBJ1-2	CASSLEEGARGYTF	TGTGCCAGCAGCTTAGAGGAGGGGGCTCGTGGCTACACCTTC
-	TRBV9	-	TRBJ1-4	CASSVGLRGDEKLFF	TGTGCCAGCAGCGTAGGGCTTAGGGGCGACGAAAAACTGTTTTTT
-	TRBV5-1	-	TRBJ2-2	CASTFQGSNTGELFF	TGCGCCAGCACGTTTCAGGGGTCGAACACCGGGGAGCTGTTTTTT
-	TRBV14	-	TRBJ2-1	CASSPLGTSNEQFF	TGTGCCAGCAGCCCCCTGGGGACTTCCAATGAGCAGTTCTTC
TRBD1	TRBV19	-	TRBJ2-5	CASSSQGALETQYF	TGTGCCAGTAGTTCACAGGGGGCGCTGGAGACCCAGTACTTC
TRBD2	TRBV5-1	-	TRBJ2-1	CASSSGTSGSNEQFF	TGCGCCAGCAGTTCCGGGACTAGCGGGAGTAATGAGCAGTTCTTC
-	TRBV18	-	TRBJ2-7	CASSPAGGMSYEQYF	TGTGCCAGCTCCCCTGCCGGGGGCATGTCCTACGAGCAGTACTTC
-	TRBV6-1	few	TRBJ2-7	CASSLPAGAYEQYF	TGTGCCAGCAGTCTACCCGCCGGGGCCTACGAGCAGTACTTC
-	TRBV6-1	-	TRBJ2-7	CASSEGGSWQTYEQYF	TGTGCCAGCAGTGAAGGGGGTTCGTGGCAGACCTACGAGCAGTACTTC
-	TRBV18	-	TRBJ2-5	CASSPRRDAETQYF	TGTGCCAGCTCACCAAGGAGGGATGCAGAGACCCAGTACTTC
-	TRBV19	-	TRBJ1-1	CASSNSRAGLMNTEAFF	TGTGCCAGTAGTAACTCTAGGGCGGGACTGATGAACACTGAAGCTTTCTTT
-	TRBV12-2	-	TRBJ2-2	CASRLVPRENTGELFF	TGTGCAAGTCGCTTAGTACCGCGGGAGAACACCGGGGAGCTGTTTTTT
-	TRBV5-1	-	TRBJ2-2	CASSSRPQGSAGELFF	TGCGCCAGCAGCTCCCGACCCCAGGGATCGGCCGGGGAGCTGTTTTTT
TRBD1	TRBV7-3	-	TRBJ2-7	CASSLDRGYEQYF	TGTGCCAGCAGCTTGGACAGGGGTTACGAGCAGTACTTC
-	TRBV4-1	-	TRBJ1-2	CASSQSTDINYGYTF	TGCGCCAGCAGCCAGTCGACAGATATTAACTATGGCTACACCTTC
-	TRBV4-1	-	TRBJ2-7	CASSQVEHMGYEQYF	TGCGCCAGCAGCCAAGTCGAGCATATGGGCTACGAGCAGTACTTC
-	TRBV30	-	TRBJ2-7	CAWRLSSYEQYF	TGTGCCTGGAGGCTGAGCTCCTACGAGCAGTACTTC
-	TRBV19	once	TRBJ2-7	CASSPPAPYPLEQYF	TGTGCCAGTAGTCCTCCGGCCCCTTACCCGTTGGAGCAGTACTTC
TRBD1	TRBV7-2	-	TRBJ2-7	CASSISIGQASYEQYF	TGTGCCAGCAGCATAAGTATCGGACAGGCCTCCTACGAGCAGTACTTC
TRBD1	TRBV6-1	-	TRBJ1-6	CASSWDSSYNSPLHF	TGTGCCAGCAGTTGGGACAGCTCCTATAATTCACCCCTCCACTTT
TRBD2	TRBV6-5	-	TRBJ2-7	CASSYSPLAEYEQYF	TGTGCCAGCAGTTACTCGCCGCTAGCGGAGTACGAGCAGTACTTC